The 25 T cell receptor beta chains in this list originate from one sample, sequenced in a study of blood T cell repertoires in COVID-19. Produced via immunoSEQ multiplex PCR; TCRdb's table is partial and in-frame only. The table records around 370,000 clones, approximately 90% of them present only once. Sequencing was carried out using peripheral blood. The receptors stem from a woman between 18 and 29 years old who had recovered from COVID-19.

The genes are TRBV11-3 and TRBJ1-1; D ambiguous. CDR1 SGHNT and CDR2 YENEEA come from the germline V gene. The CDR3 length is 13 residues. V lost 6 bases, J lost 0 bases, and 8 bases lay in between. As DNA, the CDR3 is TGTGCCAGCAGTTATACATTGAACACTGAAGCTTTCTTT. Protein product: CASSYTLNTEAFF. Full variable domain (outside the CDR3, taken from reference TRBV11-3 and TRBJ1-1): EAGVVQSPRYKIIEKKQPVAFWCNPISGHNTLYWYLQNLGQGPELLIRYENEEAVDDSQLPKDRFSAERLKGVDSTLKIQPAELGDSAVYLCASSYTLNTEAFFGQGTRLTVV.

The chain combines TRBV12-3 or TRBV12-4 with TRBJ1-5, with TRBD1 as a possible D gene (5 bases). With 6 bases removed from V and 5 bases from J, the gap between germline ends came to 11 bases. The CDR3 runs to 13 residues. Written as DNA, the CDR3 is TGTGCCAGCAGGCCAGGGAGGCATCAGCCCCAGCATTTT. Translated, it gives CASRPGRHQPQHF.

This clone was picked up one time. The rearrangement joins TRBV5-1 to TRBJ1-2; perhaps TRBD1 as D (5 bases). Trimming removed 0 bases at V and 4 bases at J, with 10 bases between. The CDR3 sequence is 14 residues long. The germline V gene encodes CDR1 SGHRS and CDR2 YFSETQ. The CDR3 region is CASSLEGYGYGYTF. Here the CDR3 DNA reads TGCGCCAGCAGCTTGGAGGGGTACGGCTATGGCTACACCTTC.

The J gene is TRBJ2-3, the V gene TRBV6-2 or TRBV6-3, with TRBD2 matching over 9 bases. CDR1 is MNHEY, CDR2 SVGEGT, per germline. V was clipped by 4 bases and J by 6 bases; unmatched bases: 17. The CDR3 runs to 18 residues. The CDR3 here is CASSFRLLAGRGRDTQYF. The DNA of the CDR3 is TGTGCCAGCAGTTTCCGTCTCCTAGCGGGACGGGGTCGGGATACGCAGTATTTT.

The rearrangement uses TRBV20-1 and TRBJ1-1; unclear D gene. Germline V gene sequence: CDR1 DFQATT, CDR2 SNEGSKA (reference sequence). The CDR3 is 14 amino acids. V was pared by 3 bases and J by 4 bases, with 15 bases between. The CDR3 spells CSASPQSEGTEAFF. The DNA of the CDR3 is TGCAGTGCTAGTCCACAATCGGAGGGCACTGAAGCTTTCTTT.

V and J are TRBV4-1 and TRBJ1-2; 8 nucleotides align to TRBD1. Trimming took 3 bases from V and 8 from J; bases not matched to a gene: 8. The CDR3 length is 14 residues. Germline-derived CDR1 and CDR2 are MGHRA and YSYEKL. The CDR3 bases are TGCGCCAGCAGCCAGACCGACAGGGGTCAAGGCTACACCTTC. Translation gives CASSQTDRGQGYTF.

The rearrangement joins TRBV6-1 to TRBJ1-5; TRBD1 is a possible D gene (6 bases). Germline V lookup: CDR1 MNHNS, CDR2 SASEGT. CDR3 length: 15 residues. Between the trimmed V and J ends, which lost 0 bases and 6 bases, there was a span of 12 bases. The CDR3 DNA follows: TGTGCCAGCAGTGAAGCGTTACAGGGTTTTCAGCCCCAGCATTTT. Translation: CASSEALQGFQPQHF.

The chain uses TRBV5-1 and TRBJ1-1; D is unclear. V was shortened by 4 bases and J by 1 base, with 17 bases between the two germline ends. CDR1 is SGHRS and CDR2 is YFSETQ in the germline V gene. This CDR3 contains 16 residues. In nucleotides, the CDR3 is TGCGCCAGCAGCCCCCTTTCGGGGATTGGGAACACTGAAGCTTTCTTT. This translates into CASSPLSGIGNTEAFF.

The V call is TRBV9, the J call TRBJ2-1, with a possible D match to TRBD2 (6 bases). Germline lookup yields CDR1 SGDLS and CDR2 YYNGEE. Trimming shortened V by 0 bases and J by 5 bases, and 12 bases separated the two germline ends. This CDR3 comprises 15 residues. The CDR3 reads CASSVGGTVNNEQFF. Written as DNA, the CDR3 is TGTGCCAGCAGCGTAGGGGGGACTGTTAACAATGAGCAGTTCTTC.

The chain joins TRBV6-2 or TRBV6-3 to TRBJ2-3; D may be TRBD2 (5 bases). Trimming cost V 6 bases and J 0 bases, with 16 bases left between them. The CDR3 covers 16 residues. Germline-derived CDR1 and CDR2 are MNHEY and SVGEGT. CDR3 amino acids: CASSHRGRTSTDTQYF. As DNA, the CDR3 is TGTGCCAGCAGCCACCGTGGGCGGACTAGCACAGATACGCAGTATTTT.

The V call is TRBV11-3, the J call TRBJ1-3, with TRBD1 as a possible D gene (5 bases). The V and J ends lost 6 bases and 5 bases respectively, with 14 bases between them. This CDR3 comprises 14 residues. Germline CDR1 reads SGHNT; CDR2 reads YENEEA. The CDR3 sequence is CASSPQGPRNTIYF. CDR3 coding DNA: TGTGCCAGCAGTCCTCAGGGCCCCCGAAACACCATATATTTT.

V usage is TRBV7-9 and J usage is TRBJ2-5, with 7 bases that match TRBD2. Germline CDR1 and CDR2: SEHNR and FQNEAQ (reference sequence). The CDR3 is 16 amino acids. V was pared by 4 bases and J by 5 bases, with 13 bases of the junction left unmatched. The chain's CDR3 is CASSSGRLAERETQYF. In DNA form, the CDR3 reads TGTGCCAGCAGCTCCGGTCGCCTAGCGGAAAGGGAGACCCAGTACTTC.

The V gene is TRBV3-1 (or the pseudogene TRBV3-2), the J gene TRBJ2-2, with 11 bases identical to TRBD2. V lost 6 bases and J lost 5; bases outside the gene matches: 5. The V gene's germline CDR1 is LGHDT and CDR2 YNNKEL (reference sequence). The CDR3 consists of 15 residues. The DNA of the CDR3 is TGTGCCAGCAGAGAACTAGCGGGAGCGACCGGGGAGCTGTTTTTT. It specifies CASRELAGATGELFF.

The chain has TRBV25-1 and TRBJ2-2; TRBD2 is a possible D gene (6 bases). Trimming cost V 7 bases and J 9 bases, with 15 bases left between them. Germline-derived CDR1 and CDR2 are MGHDK and SYGVNS. The length of the CDR3 is 13 residues. The CDR3: CASNDAGGRELFF. The CDR3, as DNA: TGTGCCAGCAATGACGCCGGAGGGAGGGAGCTGTTTTTT.

V and J are TRBV7-9 and TRBJ2-5, with 7 bases matching TRBD2. With V trimmed by 7 bases and J by 1 base, 0 bases remained unmatched. The germline V gene encodes CDR1 SEHNR and CDR2 FQNEAQ (reference sequence). The CDR3 runs 12 residues. The CDR3 here is CASTSGQETQYF. The CDR3 DNA follows: TGTGCCAGCACTAGCGGCCAAGAGACCCAGTACTTC. The variable domain in full, completed from reference TRBV7-9 and TRBJ2-5, reads DTGVSQNPRHKITKRGQNVTFRCDPISEHNRLYWYRQTLGQGPEFLTYFQNEAQLEKSRLLSDRFSAERPKGSFSTLEIQRTEQGDSAMYLCASTSGQETQYFGPGTRLLVL.

This clone has a handful of counts. The chain couples TRBV12-3 or TRBV12-4 to TRBJ1-3; D is undetermined. V gave up 5 bases and J gave up 4 bases, with 9 bases separating them. CDR3 length: 13 amino acids. CDR3 region: CASSLSVGNTIYF. For the CDR3, the DNA is TGTGCCAGCAGTCTCAGTGTGGGAAACACCATATATTTT.

The chain couples TRBV9 to TRBJ2-2; 15 bases line up with TRBD2. Germline V lookup: CDR1 SGDLS, CDR2 YYNGEE. V lost 4 bases to trimming and J lost 4 bases; unmatched junction nucleotides: 14. This CDR3 is 20 amino acids long. The CDR3 nucleotides are TGTGCCAGCAGCCAGTCAGGCGGGACTAGCGGGAGGCCAGGCACCGGGGAGCTGTTTTTT. It codes for CASSQSGGTSGRPGTGELFF.

V usage is TRBV18 and J usage is TRBJ2-7; perhaps TRBD2 as D (5 bases). The CDR3 covers 14 residues. V was pared by 4 bases and J by 6 bases, with 16 bases between. Germline V lookup: CDR1 KGHSH, CDR2 LQKENI. This CDR3 is CASSLLGDLGEQYV. The CDR3 bases are TGTGCCAGCTCACTCCTCGGGGATCTGGGCGAGCAGTACGTC.

The chain employs TRBV19 and TRBJ2-3, with TRBD1 as a possible D gene (5 bases). The CDR3 runs 13 residues. Trimming pared 4 bases from V and 2 bases from J, leaving 7 bases between. Per the germline V gene, CDR1 is LNHDA and CDR2 is SQIVND (reference sequence). In nucleotides, the CDR3 is TGTGCCAGTAGTACTGGGGCCACAGATACGCAGTATTTT. Translation gives CASSTGATDTQYF. Drawing the rest from reference TRBV19 and TRBJ2-3, the complete variable domain is DGGITQSPKYLFRKEGQNVTLSCEQNLNHDAMYWYRQDPGQGLRLIYYSQIVNDFQKGDIAEGYSVSREKKESFPLTVTSAQKNPTAFYLCASSTGATDTQYFGPGTRLTVL.

The J gene is TRBJ2-3, the V gene TRBV5-4; TRBD2 matches 10 bases. This CDR3 is 15 amino acids long. V lost 2 bases to trimming and J lost 4 bases; unmatched junction nucleotides: 4. Looked up from germline, CDR1 is SGHNT and CDR2 is YYREEE (reference sequence). Here the CDR3 DNA reads TGTGCCAGCAGCTTCCAAGCGGGAGGGGCAGATACGCAGTATTTT. It is translated as CASSFQAGGADTQYF.

This clone showed up just once. The genes are TRBV5-4 and TRBJ1-4, with 7 bases aligning to TRBD1. Looked up from germline, CDR1 is SGHNT and CDR2 is YYREEE (reference sequence). The V segment lost 0 bases and the J segment 8 bases; nucleotides outside the gene matches: 7. This CDR3 region has 15 residues. The CDR3 coding sequence is TGTGCCAGCAGCTTGGCCGGGACAGTGCAGGAAAAACTGTTTTTT. Its protein is CASSLAGTVQEKLFF. Complete variable domain (other parts from reference TRBV5-4 and TRBJ1-4): ETGVTQSPTHLIKTRGQQVTLRCSSQSGHNTVSWYQQALGQGPQFIFQYYREEENGRGNFPPRFSGLQFPNYSSELNVNALELDDSALYLCASSLAGTVQEKLFFGSGTQLSVL.

The chain couples TRBV11-2 to TRBJ2-1, with TRBD2 matching over 8 bases. The germline V gene encodes CDR1 SGHAT and CDR2 FQNNGV. This CDR3 contains 16 residues. After removal of 3 bases from V and 12 bases from J, the junction contained 16 bases not matched to a gene. The CDR3 loop reads CASSFAGLNLAGGQFF. The CDR3 nucleotides are TGTGCCAGCAGCTTTGCGGGCCTCAACTTGGCGGGGGGGCAGTTCTTC.

CDR3 sequence reads: CRTDTEAFF. The CDR3 DNA is TGCAGGACAGACACTGAAGCTTTCTTT. The chain has TRBV20-1 and TRBJ1-1; D is possibly TRBD1 (5 bases). CDR3 length: 9 residues. Germline CDR1 and CDR2: DFQATT and SNEGSKA (reference sequence).

The rearrangement uses TRBV18 and TRBJ1-3; a weak D match, TRBD1 (6 bases). V was cut by 3 bases and J by 3 bases, with 18 bases left in between. Germline V gene lookup returns CDR1 KGHSH and CDR2 LQKENI. There are 17 residues in the CDR3. This chain's CDR3 is CASSPMGARSGGNTIYF. In nucleotides, the CDR3 is TGTGCCAGCTCACCGATGGGGGCCCGGTCGGGTGGAAACACCATATATTTT.

This clone was counted a single time. The chain joins TRBV3-1 (or the pseudogene TRBV3-2) to TRBJ2-5, with D uncertain. The germline gives CDR1 LGHDT, CDR2 YNNKEL (reference sequence). V lost 0 bases and J lost 1, with 9 bases in between. The CDR3 sequence is 15 residues long. This CDR3 reads CASSQDSRPQETQYF. DNA for the CDR3: TGTGCCAGCAGCCAAGATAGCAGACCCCAAGAGACCCAGTACTTC.